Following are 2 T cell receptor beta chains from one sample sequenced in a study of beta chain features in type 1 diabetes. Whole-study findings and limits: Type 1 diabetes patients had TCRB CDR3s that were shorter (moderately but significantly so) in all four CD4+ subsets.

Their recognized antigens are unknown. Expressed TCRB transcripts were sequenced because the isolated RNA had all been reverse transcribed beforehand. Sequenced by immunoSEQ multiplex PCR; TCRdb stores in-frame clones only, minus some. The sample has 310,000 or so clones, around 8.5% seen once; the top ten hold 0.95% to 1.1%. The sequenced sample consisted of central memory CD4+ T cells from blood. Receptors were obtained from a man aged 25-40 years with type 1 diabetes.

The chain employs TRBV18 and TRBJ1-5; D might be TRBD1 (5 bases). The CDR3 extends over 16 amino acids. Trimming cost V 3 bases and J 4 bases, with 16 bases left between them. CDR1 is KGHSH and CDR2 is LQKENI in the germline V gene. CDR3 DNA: TGTGCCAGCTCACCCCAAAATGACAGACCAAATCAGCCCCAGCATTTT. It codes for CASSPQNDRPNQPQHF.

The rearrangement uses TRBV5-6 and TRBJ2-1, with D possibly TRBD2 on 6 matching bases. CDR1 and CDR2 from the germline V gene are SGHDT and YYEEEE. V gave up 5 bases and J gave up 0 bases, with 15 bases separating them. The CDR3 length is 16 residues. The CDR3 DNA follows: TGTGCCAGCAGTTTTCGGGACGGGAGCTCCTACAATGAGCAGTTCTTC. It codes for CASSFRDGSSYNEQFF.